This paragraph reports one T cell receptor (beta chain). The entry originates in a study of cytomegalovirus exposure and HLA in healthy donors. CDR3 length: 17 residues. V dropped 4 bases and J dropped 0 bases, with 14 bases sitting between them. CDR1 and CDR2 from the germline V gene are SGHRS and YFSETQ. The PCR had 60 Vbeta and 13 Jbeta primers. Generated by immunoSEQ multiplex PCR, the TCRdb table keeps only in-frame clones and is missing some. The sample contains around 150,000 clones, around four fifths of which appear only once. The genes are TRBV5-1 and TRBJ1-6; no definite D call. This receptor was identified in a middle-aged man in good health and CMV-seropositive. The sample was PBMCs. Here the CDR3 reads CASSPAEGLSYNSPLHF. The DNA of the CDR3 is TGCGCCAGCAGCCCGGCGGAGGGTCTCTCCTATAATTCACCCCTCCACTTT.